This T cell receptor (beta chain) was retrieved from a study of OX40 agonist ivuxolimab in advanced cancers. Measured with immunoSEQ multiplex PCR; TCRdb has only the in-frame clones, and not every one. Of some 84,000 clones in the sample, about 88% are singletons; the top ten hold under 0.25%. Autoimmune disease history or systemic immunosuppression excluded patients. The CDR3 has 11 residues. V lost 1 base to trimming and J lost 10 bases, with 5 bases between them. Germline CDR1 is LNHDA and CDR2 is SQIVND (reference sequence). This TCR was recovered from an adult with an advanced solid tumor such as melanoma, head and neck, liver or kidney cancer. V usage is TRBV19 and J usage is TRBJ2-4, with D unclear. The source was CD4+ or CD8+ T cells sorted from blood, collected in a trial of the OX40 agonist ivuxolimab. CDR3 residues: CASSIGFIQYF. The CDR3 region has the DNA TGTGCCAGTAGTATAGGTTTTATTCAGTACTTC.